This is a list of T cell receptor beta chains from one sample in a study of cytomegalovirus exposure and HLA in healthy donors. TCRdb's table, derived via immunoSEQ multiplex PCR, lists solely in-frame clones and lacks some. The sample holds about 200,000 clones; 82% are singletons and the top ten take 6.5%. Sequenced material: PBMCs. The receptors were gathered from a woman aged 50 to 60 in good health and CMV-seropositive. Each CDR3 is given with its conserved first and last residue. D genes are given only for firm matches. Size is stated for part of the rows, as once, few or many counts, or as a class when the clone is expanded.

CDR3nt: TGTGCCAGCAGTTACGGCCCATCCGTCCACGAGCAGTACTTC; CDR3aa: CASSYGPSVHEQYF; abundance: .; d_gene: .; v_gene: TRBV6-5; j_gene: TRBJ2-7
CDR3nt: TGTGCCAGCAGCCCAGCTAGCGGGACCTACAATGAGCAGTTCTTC; CDR3aa: CASSPASGTYNEQFF; abundance: .; d_gene: TRBD2; v_gene: TRBV7-9; j_gene: TRBJ2-1
CDR3nt: TGTACCAGCAGCTTGCTAGGACACTCACAAGAGACCCAGTACTTC; CDR3aa: CTSSLLGHSQETQYF; abundance: .; d_gene: .; v_gene: TRBV7-2; j_gene: TRBJ2-5
CDR3nt: TGCAGCGTCGGAGGGGCTCCCACAGATACGCAGTATTTT; CDR3aa: CSVGGAPTDTQYF; abundance: .; d_gene: .; v_gene: TRBV29-1; j_gene: TRBJ2-3
CDR3nt: TGTGCCAGCTCACCCGGACAGAACACTGAAGCTTTCTTT; CDR3aa: CASSPGQNTEAFF; abundance: once; d_gene: .; v_gene: TRBV18; j_gene: TRBJ1-1
CDR3nt: TGTGCCAGCAGTGGTGGGATTCGGGGGGGAAACATTCAGTACTTC; CDR3aa: CASSGGIRGGNIQYF; abundance: .; d_gene: TRBD2; v_gene: TRBV6-5; j_gene: TRBJ2-4
CDR3nt: TGTGCCAGCAGGTCGGGACAGCTTTACGAGCAGTACTTC; CDR3aa: CASRSGQLYEQYF; abundance: few; d_gene: TRBD1; v_gene: TRBV28; j_gene: TRBJ2-7
CDR3nt: TGTGCCAGCAGCTTCGGACAGGGGGCGAGGGCCAATTCACCCCTCCACTTT; CDR3aa: CASSFGQGARANSPLHF; abundance: .; d_gene: TRBD1; v_gene: TRBV5-6; j_gene: TRBJ1-6
CDR3nt: TGCGCCAGCAGCCACACAGGGGGCGCGGAGGAGACCCAGTACTTC; CDR3aa: CASSHTGGAEETQYF; abundance: .; d_gene: TRBD1; v_gene: TRBV5-1; j_gene: TRBJ2-5
CDR3nt: TGTGCCAGCAGCTTATTCCAGTCTAGAGACCTATACGGCTACACCTTC; CDR3aa: CASSLFQSRDLYGYTF; abundance: .; d_gene: .; v_gene: TRBV7-3; j_gene: TRBJ1-2
CDR3nt: TGTGCCAGCAGTGTTAGTCTCTTAAGCTCCTATAATTCACCCCTCCACTTT; CDR3aa: CASSVSLLSSYNSPLHF; abundance: once; d_gene: .; v_gene: TRBV6-1; j_gene: TRBJ1-6
CDR3nt: TGTGCCAGCACCCGGACAGGGGGGAACACCGGGGAGCTGTTTTTT; CDR3aa: CASTRTGGNTGELFF; abundance: few; d_gene: TRBD1; v_gene: TRBV11-2; j_gene: TRBJ2-2
CDR3nt: TGCGCCAGCAGCGAGGGACAGGGAGGCTATGAGCAGTTCTTC; CDR3aa: CASSEGQGGYEQFF; abundance: .; d_gene: TRBD1; v_gene: TRBV5-1; j_gene: TRBJ2-1
CDR3nt: TGTGCCATCAGTATAGGGGGCTCTGGAAACACCATATATTTT; CDR3aa: CAISIGGSGNTIYF; abundance: .; d_gene: .; v_gene: TRBV10-3; j_gene: TRBJ1-3
CDR3nt: TGTGCCAGCACACGGACAGGGCCCTCCTTGGAGCAGTACTTC; CDR3aa: CASTRTGPSLEQYF; abundance: .; d_gene: TRBD1; v_gene: TRBV6-1; j_gene: TRBJ2-7
CDR3nt: TGTGCCAGCGGTTTAGCCGCCTACAATGAGCAGTTCTTC; CDR3aa: CASGLAAYNEQFF; abundance: .; d_gene: .; v_gene: TRBV2; j_gene: TRBJ2-1
CDR3nt: TGCGCCAGCAGCTTGATGGGGAGCGGGACGGACAATGAGCAGTTCTTC; CDR3aa: CASSLMGSGTDNEQFF; abundance: .; d_gene: TRBD2; v_gene: TRBV5-1; j_gene: TRBJ2-1
CDR3nt: TGCGCCAGCAGTCCATCGGGAGCCTCCTACGAGCAGTACTTC; CDR3aa: CASSPSGASYEQYF; abundance: .; d_gene: .; v_gene: TRBV10-1; j_gene: TRBJ2-7
CDR3nt: TGTGCCAGCAGTCCTCTTTACTTAGCCAAAAACATTCAGTACTTC; CDR3aa: CASSPLYLAKNIQYF; abundance: .; d_gene: .; v_gene: TRBV28; j_gene: TRBJ2-4
CDR3nt: TGTGCCAGCAGTTCCTACTCGACAGGACAACTCAATCAGCCCCAGCATTTT; CDR3aa: CASSSYSTGQLNQPQHF; abundance: .; d_gene: .; v_gene: TRBV28; j_gene: TRBJ1-5
CDR3nt: TGTGCTAGTGGTCCTCCCGACAGATATTGGCGTGGCTACACCTTC; CDR3aa: CASGPPDRYWRGYTF; abundance: .; d_gene: .; v_gene: TRBV12-5; j_gene: TRBJ1-2
CDR3nt: TGTGCCAGCAGCATTAGCGGAGCCTACGAGCAGTACTTC; CDR3aa: CASSISGAYEQYF; abundance: .; d_gene: .; v_gene: TRBV5-6; j_gene: TRBJ2-7
CDR3nt: TGTGCCATCTCAGCAGGGGGGAGCTCCTACGAGCAGTACTTC; CDR3aa: CAISAGGSSYEQYF; abundance: .; d_gene: .; v_gene: TRBV15; j_gene: TRBJ2-7
CDR3nt: TGTGCCAGCAGCCTTGGGACAGGGGATGAAAAACTGTTTTTT; CDR3aa: CASSLGTGDEKLFF; abundance: .; d_gene: TRBD1; v_gene: TRBV7-9; j_gene: TRBJ1-4
CDR3nt: TGTGCCAGCAGCAGGACAGGGTTCGAGCAGTACTTC; CDR3aa: CASSRTGFEQYF; abundance: .; d_gene: TRBD1; v_gene: TRBV28; j_gene: TRBJ2-7
CDR3nt: TGTGCCAGCAGGGGGACAGGAGCCTTACGAGCCAAAAACAGTCAGTACTTC; CDR3aa: CASRGTGALRAKNSQYF; abundance: .; d_gene: TRBD1; v_gene: TRBV2; j_gene: TRBJ2-4
CDR3nt: TGTGCCAGCAGTTCCCCCCTTAGCGGGAGTCACGAGCAGTACTTC; CDR3aa: CASSSPLSGSHEQYF; abundance: .; d_gene: TRBD2; v_gene: TRBV28; j_gene: TRBJ2-7
CDR3nt: TGCGCCAGCAGCGGCACAGGGGAAATAGGGGTCGCCCAGTACTTC; CDR3aa: CASSGTGEIGVAQYF; abundance: .; d_gene: TRBD1; v_gene: TRBV5-1; j_gene: TRBJ2-5
CDR3nt: TGTGCCAACAGTGAACGGAACAGGAACAATTCACCCCTCCACTTT; CDR3aa: CANSERNRNNSPLHF; abundance: .; d_gene: .; v_gene: TRBV2; j_gene: TRBJ1-6
CDR3nt: TGTGCCAGCAGCTCAAGCGGTAGCTCCTACAATGAGCAGTTCTTC; CDR3aa: CASSSSGSSYNEQFF; abundance: .; d_gene: .; v_gene: TRBV6-5; j_gene: TRBJ2-1
CDR3nt: TGTGCCAGCTCACCACCGTCTAGCGGGAGTCCAGATACGCAGTATTTT; CDR3aa: CASSPPSSGSPDTQYF; abundance: .; d_gene: TRBD2; v_gene: TRBV18; j_gene: TRBJ2-3
CDR3nt: TGTGCCAGCAGCTTGGATGGGGGGGTCTATGGCTACACCTTC; CDR3aa: CASSLDGGVYGYTF; abundance: .; d_gene: .; v_gene: TRBV5-6; j_gene: TRBJ1-2
CDR3nt: TGCGCCAGCAGTGCCACAGGACTAGCGGGGCCTAATGAGCAGTTCTTC; CDR3aa: CASSATGLAGPNEQFF; abundance: .; d_gene: TRBD2; v_gene: TRBV10-1; j_gene: TRBJ2-1
CDR3nt: TGTGCCAGCAGCATGACAGGGGGCCGGACGGGGGGCTACACCTTC; CDR3aa: CASSMTGGRTGGYTF; abundance: .; d_gene: TRBD1; v_gene: TRBV11-2; j_gene: TRBJ1-2
CDR3nt: TGTGCCAGCAGTCGGGACAGCTACGAGCAGTACTTC; CDR3aa: CASSRDSYEQYF; abundance: once; d_gene: TRBD1; v_gene: TRBV6-5; j_gene: TRBJ2-7
CDR3nt: TGTGCCAGCAGCACCCGACAGTCTAACTATGGCTACACCTTC; CDR3aa: CASSTRQSNYGYTF; abundance: once; d_gene: .; v_gene: TRBV9; j_gene: TRBJ1-2
CDR3nt: TGTGCCAGCAGCCCACAGGGTGCTGGAAACACCATATATTTT; CDR3aa: CASSPQGAGNTIYF; abundance: .; d_gene: .; v_gene: TRBV7-9; j_gene: TRBJ1-3
CDR3nt: TGTGCCAGCAGCGTAGGGCAGGGGATCGATCAGCCCCAGCATTTT; CDR3aa: CASSVGQGIDQPQHF; abundance: .; d_gene: .; v_gene: TRBV9; j_gene: TRBJ1-5
CDR3nt: TGTGCCAGCAGAGCCGGGACTAGCGGGAGTGGTGAGCAGTTCTTC; CDR3aa: CASRAGTSGSGEQFF; abundance: few; d_gene: TRBD2; v_gene: TRBV28; j_gene: TRBJ2-1
CDR3nt: TGTGCCAGCAAGGGACAGGGCTACTATGGCTACACCTTC; CDR3aa: CASKGQGYYGYTF; abundance: .; d_gene: TRBD1; v_gene: TRBV28; j_gene: TRBJ1-2
CDR3nt: TGTGCCAGCAGGGGACAACCGGGGAACGGCTACACCTTC; CDR3aa: CASRGQPGNGYTF; abundance: .; d_gene: .; v_gene: TRBV6-5; j_gene: TRBJ1-2
CDR3nt: TGTGCCAGCAGGAGGGACACGAATTCACCCCTCCACTTT; CDR3aa: CASRRDTNSPLHF; abundance: once; d_gene: .; v_gene: TRBV6-5; j_gene: TRBJ1-6
CDR3nt: TGCGCCAGCAGCCACGAACTACAGGGTCAAGAGACCCAGTACTTC; CDR3aa: CASSHELQGQETQYF; abundance: .; d_gene: .; v_gene: TRBV4-1; j_gene: TRBJ2-5
CDR3nt: TGTGCCAGCAGCTTGGAGGGACAGACCGGGGAGCTGTTTTTT; CDR3aa: CASSLEGQTGELFF; abundance: .; d_gene: TRBD1; v_gene: TRBV5-4; j_gene: TRBJ2-2
CDR3nt: TGTGCCAGCACTCCGGACACTTACTACGAGCAGTACTTC; CDR3aa: CASTPDTYYEQYF; abundance: .; d_gene: .; v_gene: TRBV11-2; j_gene: TRBJ2-7
CDR3nt: TGTGCCAGCAGCTTCTCAGGACAGCTGAGCTCCTACGAGCAGTACTTC; CDR3aa: CASSFSGQLSSYEQYF; abundance: once; d_gene: .; v_gene: TRBV11-2; j_gene: TRBJ2-7
CDR3nt: TGTGCCAGCAGCCCTCAGGGGTGGTACAATGAGCAGTTCTTC; CDR3aa: CASSPQGWYNEQFF; abundance: once; d_gene: .; v_gene: TRBV7-3; j_gene: TRBJ2-1
CDR3nt: TGTGCCAGCAGCCCACGGACAGGAGCCTACGAGCAGTACTTC; CDR3aa: CASSPRTGAYEQYF; abundance: .; d_gene: TRBD1; v_gene: TRBV7-2; j_gene: TRBJ2-7
CDR3nt: TGTGCCAGCAGCGTAACCCCCGGCAGCGGTTCCTACGAGCAGTACTTC; CDR3aa: CASSVTPGSGSYEQYF; abundance: .; d_gene: .; v_gene: TRBV9; j_gene: TRBJ2-7